This TCR beta chain was obtained from a study of control samples from healthy donors and cancer patients. Here immunoSEQ multiplex PCR was the method, and the copy in TCRdb shows in-frame clones only, minus some. This sample yields tens of thousands of clones, of which approximately 89% are seen a single time; 4.5% to 7% belongs to the top ten. Germline values: CDR1 WNHNN, CDR2 SYGVQD (reference sequence). V was shortened by 6 bases and J by 3 bases, with 14 bases between the two germline ends. This CDR3 has 14 amino acids. This chain uses TRBV10-1 with TRBJ2-5; D call uncertain. This clonotype was obtained from a man in his fifties or sixties in good health. Sequencing used blood. CDR3 region: CASSDGRREETQYF. CDR3 DNA sequence: TGCGCCAGCAGCGATGGTAGGAGAGAAGAGACCCAGTACTTC.